The 18 T cell receptor beta chains given below trace back to one sample, sequenced in a study of cytomegalovirus exposure and HLA in healthy donors (dated 2017 in TCRdb). Libraries were constructed by the immunoSEQ multiplex PCR assay. For the multiplex PCR, a mixture combining 60 forward primers for TCR Vbeta segments and 13 reverse primers for TCR Jbeta segments was used. The table comes from immuneACCESS by way of TCRdb, which keeps in-frame sequences with V and J called. Part of the clones is missing from these tables; in studies checked, under half for an unresolved V gene and the rest for unknown reasons. This sample holds around 90,000 clones; roughly 67% were observed only once. Under 25% of the sample goes to the ten largest clones. Sequencing used PBMCs. Receptors were obtained from a woman between 50 and 59 years old in good health and CMV-seropositive.

The chain combines TRBV9 with TRBJ2-7; 11 nucleotides line up with TRBD2. CDR1 is SGDLS, CDR2 YYNGEE, per germline. V dropped 2 bases and J dropped 1; count of bases not matched to a gene: 2. The CDR3 extends over 15 amino acids. The CDR3 loop reads CASSVGLADSYEQYF. CDR3 nucleotide sequence: TGTGCCAGCAGCGTGGGACTAGCGGATTCCTACGAGCAGTACTTC.

This clone has only a few counts. The chain is built from TRBV7-2 and TRBJ1-5; D gene uncertain. The CDR3 is 13 residues long. The ends were cut back, 4 bases at V and 6 bases at J, with 10 bases in the middle. Germline V lookup: CDR1 SGHTA, CDR2 FQGNSA. The CDR3 region is CASSSIPGQPQHF. The CDR3 DNA reads TGTGCCAGCAGCTCGATACCGGGTCAGCCCCAGCATTTT.

The CDR3 sequence: CASSPGGTGHQETQYF. In nucleotides, the CDR3 is TGTGCCAGCAGCCCTGGAGGGACAGGTCACCAAGAGACCCAGTACTTC. The chain combines TRBV7-9 with TRBJ2-5, with 8 nucleotides matching TRBD1. CDR1 SEHNR and CDR2 FQNEAQ come from the germline V gene (reference sequence). After removal of 5 bases from V and 0 bases from J, the junction contained 8 bases not matched to a gene. The CDR3 is made up of 16 amino acids.

This clone has a single count. The chain uses TRBV15 and TRBJ1-1, with TRBD1 as a possible D gene (5 bases). CDR1 LNHNV and CDR2 YYDKDF come from the germline V gene (reference sequence). CDR3 size: 14 residues. V lost 7 bases to trimming and J lost 4 bases, with 16 bases between them. This CDR3 reads CATKPVTGSTEAFF. The CDR3 coding sequence is TGTGCCACCAAACCGGTCACAGGTAGCACTGAAGCTTTCTTT.

This rearrangement joins TRBV7-2 to TRBJ2-3; D call uncertain. The CDR3 consists of 16 residues. Germline loops: CDR1 SGHTA, CDR2 FQGNSA. The V end lost 3 bases, the J end lost 0 bases, and 13 bases lay between the germline ends. CDR3: CASSLYYPESTDTQYF. The CDR3 nucleotides are TGTGCCAGCAGCTTGTACTACCCCGAGAGCACAGATACGCAGTATTTT. Looking up the rest from reference TRBV7-2 and TRBJ2-3 gives the full variable domain: GAGVSQSPSNKVTEKGKDVELRCDPISGHTALYWYRQSLGQGLEFLIYFQGNSAPDKSGLPSDRFSAERTGGSVSTLTIQRTQQEDSAVYLCASSLYYPESTDTQYFGPGTRLTVL.

This chain connects TRBV4-1 to TRBJ2-7; D may be TRBD2 (6 bases). The CDR3 is made up of 15 amino acids. Germline-derived CDR1 and CDR2 are MGHRA and YSYEKL. Trimming took 3 bases from V and 2 from J, leaving 14 bases between them. Here the CDR3 DNA reads TGCGCCAGCAGCCAGGGGCGGGATATCACCTACGAGCAGTACTTC. Translation gives CASSQGRDITYEQYF.

The chain carries TRBV7-2 and TRBJ2-7; D might be TRBD2 (6 bases). The CDR3 consists of 15 residues. CDR1 and CDR2 from the germline V gene are SGHTA and FQGNSA. V was cut by 3 bases and J by 4 bases, with 16 bases left in between. The CDR3 DNA reads TGTGCCAGCAGCTTTAATGATGGAGGGACTTACGAGCAGTACTTC. This translates into CASSFNDGGTYEQYF.

The gene calls are TRBV27 and TRBJ1-5, with D maybe TRBD1 (5 bases). Germline CDR1 is MNHEY and CDR2 is SMNVEV (reference sequence). Trimming stripped 5 bases from V and 2 bases from J, with 10 bases between. The CDR3 length is 14 residues. CDR3 bases: TGTGCCAGCAGTCTAGACAGCGGCAATCAGCCCCAGCATTTT. Amino acids: CASSLDSGNQPQHF.

This clone was seen a few times. The chain combines TRBV5-6 with TRBJ1-6; possibly TRBD1 for D (6 bases). V was cut by 4 bases and J by 3 bases, with 14 bases left in between. The CDR3 totals 16 residues. Germline V CDR1 and CDR2: SGHDT, YYEEEE. Written as DNA, the CDR3 is TGTGCCAGCAGCGAGAACAGGGATCTCTATAATTCACCCCTCCACTTT. Protein product: CASSENRDLYNSPLHF.

The rearrangement uses TRBV7-9 and TRBJ1-1; no definite D call. Germline-derived CDR1 and CDR2 are SEHNR and FQNEAQ (reference sequence). CDR3 length: 14 amino acids. The V and J ends lost 0 bases and 2 bases respectively, with 7 bases between them. The CDR3 DNA is TGTGCCAGCAGCTTAGCACAGACCAACACTGAAGCTTTCTTT. This gives the protein CASSLAQTNTEAFF. Based on the CDR3 plus reference TRBV7-9 and TRBJ1-1, the full variable domain is DTGVSQNPRHKITKRGQNVTFRCDPISEHNRLYWYRQTLGQGPEFLTYFQNEAQLEKSRLLSDRFSAERPKGSFSTLEIQRTEQGDSAMYLCASSLAQTNTEAFFGQGTRLTVV.

V usage is TRBV28 and J usage is TRBJ1-1, with a tentative D call TRBD1 (5 bases). The CDR3 has 11 amino acids. Trimming took 10 bases from V and 7 from J, leaving 13 bases between them. Germline assignment: CDR1 MDHEN and CDR2 SYDVKM. CDR3 in amino acids: CATLGGYEAFF. CDR3 bases: TGTGCCACCCTCGGGGGGTATGAAGCTTTCTTT.

The genes are TRBV29-1 and TRBJ2-3; a possible D gene is TRBD1 (6 bases). Trimming left V 6 bases short and J 2 bases short, with 15 bases between. The CDR3 runs to 14 residues. Per germline, CDR1 SQVTM and CDR2 ANQGSEA. CDR3 sequence: CSVHQGTFTDTQYF. As DNA, the CDR3 is TGCAGCGTCCACCAAGGGACATTCACAGATACGCAGTATTTT.

The chain has TRBV18 and TRBJ2-5; D call uncertain. The germline gives CDR1 KGHSH, CDR2 LQKENI. The CDR3 totals 12 residues. V lost 6 bases and J 5 bases, leaving 10 bases between the germline ends. The CDR3 reads CASSPLEETQYF. CDR3 nucleotide sequence: TGTGCCAGCTCTCCGCTCGAGGAGACCCAGTACTTC.

This clone has at least ten counts. The rearrangement joins TRBV7-9 to TRBJ2-1, with 7 nucleotides matching TRBD2. The CDR3 length is 15 residues. The J segment lost 4 bases and the V segment lost 4 bases, leaving 7 bases of the junction unmatched. From germline, CDR1 is SEHNR and CDR2 FQNEAQ (reference sequence). CDR3 nucleotides: TGTGCCAGCAGCTCACGGACTAGTGAGTACAATGAGCAGTTCTTC. As protein: CASSSRTSEYNEQFF.

The genes are TRBV7-9 and TRBJ2-5, with 7 bases lining up with TRBD2. J lost 1 base, V lost 5 bases, and 7 bases had no gene match. Germline V CDR1 and CDR2: SEHNR, FQNEAQ (reference sequence). The CDR3 sequence is 15 residues long. This CDR3 reads CASSPRDYSQETQYF. CDR3 in DNA: TGTGCCAGCAGCCCCCGGGACTATTCCCAAGAGACCCAGTACTTC. The full variable domain, with the rest looked up from reference TRBV7-9 and TRBJ2-5, is DTGVSQNPRHKITKRGQNVTFRCDPISEHNRLYWYRQTLGQGPEFLTYFQNEAQLEKSRLLSDRFSAERPKGSFSTLEIQRTEQGDSAMYLCASSPRDYSQETQYFGPGTRLLVL.

Only a few counts were recorded for this clone. The V and J genes are TRBV27 and TRBJ2-5; a possible D gene is TRBD2 (6 bases). The J call may be mistaken, given a closer DNA end match to TRBJ2-7. Germline-derived CDR1 and CDR2 are MNHEY and SMNVEV (reference sequence). The CDR3 runs to 13 residues. Written as DNA, the CDR3 is TGTGCCAGCAGTTTATCCGCGGGGACCGAGCAGTACTTC. Translated, it gives CASSLSAGTEQYF.

This clone was picked up a small number of times. V gene TRBV11-1 combines with J gene TRBJ2-5; perhaps TRBD1 as D (6 bases). Between the trimmed V and J ends, which lost 6 bases and 2 bases, there was a span of 13 bases. The CDR3 extends over 14 amino acids. Germline V gene data show CDR1 as SGHAT and CDR2 as FQDESV (reference sequence). CDR3 loop: CASSPGQYQETQYF. In DNA, the CDR3 is TGTGCCAGCAGTCCAGGACAGTATCAAGAGACCCAGTACTTC.

The chain joins TRBV23-1 to TRBJ1-1; possible D gene TRBD1, 5 bases. TRBV23-1 is sorted into the ORF group, with uncertain function. The CDR3 sequence is 16 residues long. V was trimmed by 6 bases and J by 4 bases, leaving 21 bases between them. CDR3 protein: CASREHYRCFGTEAFF. As DNA, the CDR3 is TGCGCCAGCAGGGAACATTACAGGTGTTTTGGCACTGAAGCTTTCTTT.